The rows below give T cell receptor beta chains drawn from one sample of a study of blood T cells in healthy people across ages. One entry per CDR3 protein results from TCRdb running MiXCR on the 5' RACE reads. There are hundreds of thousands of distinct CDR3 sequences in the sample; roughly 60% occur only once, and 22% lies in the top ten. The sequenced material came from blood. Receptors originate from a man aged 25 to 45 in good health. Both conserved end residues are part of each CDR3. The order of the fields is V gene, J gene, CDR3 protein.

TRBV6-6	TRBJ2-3	CASSDPTDTQYF
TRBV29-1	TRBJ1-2	CSVASQRGYTF
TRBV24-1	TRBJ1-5	CATSDGDRRNQPQHF
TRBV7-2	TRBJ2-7	CASSPSDRGLISYEQYF
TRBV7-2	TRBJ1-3	CASSYQGDGNTIYF
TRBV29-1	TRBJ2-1	CSVEDLRGSGLAGEQFF
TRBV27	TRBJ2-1	CATSSGQDHFHNEQFF
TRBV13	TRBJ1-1	CASSRGQKNTEAFF
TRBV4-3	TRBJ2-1	CASSPRKGNEQFF
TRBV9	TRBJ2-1	CASSWGADEQFF
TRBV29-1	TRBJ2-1	CSVPTSGGRNEQFF
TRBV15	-	CATRVCYYRLGIQYF
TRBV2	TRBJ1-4	CASGTGFVWEKLFF
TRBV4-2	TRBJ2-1	CASSQVGRAGGGADEQFF
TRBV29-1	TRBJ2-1	CSGVGYEQFF
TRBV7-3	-	CASSSGVGSYNEQYF
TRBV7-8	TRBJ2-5	CASSLATAGRQETQYF
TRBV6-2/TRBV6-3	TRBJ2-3	CASSYSGTGRDTQYF
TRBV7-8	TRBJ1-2	CASSLAGTGDGYTF
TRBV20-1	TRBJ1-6	CSALTRLYSYNSPLHF
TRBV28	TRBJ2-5	CASSQTGGNWMETQYF
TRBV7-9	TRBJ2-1	CASSLFALEQFF
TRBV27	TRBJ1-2	CAPGDDSGYTF
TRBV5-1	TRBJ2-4	CASSFKGVGYQDIQYF
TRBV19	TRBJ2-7	CASSNRGPAHSYEQYF
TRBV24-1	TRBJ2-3	CATRAEGTDTQYF
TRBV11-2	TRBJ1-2	CASSSNRVGYGYTF
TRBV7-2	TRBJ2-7	CASSLAPGRGIYEQYF
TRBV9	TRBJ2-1	CASSVNLEREVYNEQFF
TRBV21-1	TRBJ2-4	CARRGLVAKNIQYF
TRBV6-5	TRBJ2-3	CASSSPGLAEYF
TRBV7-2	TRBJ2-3	CASSLAALWDTQYF
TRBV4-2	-	CASSQDQGVRGEQYF
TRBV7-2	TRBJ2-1	CASSLSRGSYNEQFF
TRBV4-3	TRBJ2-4	CASSQELEYENIQYF